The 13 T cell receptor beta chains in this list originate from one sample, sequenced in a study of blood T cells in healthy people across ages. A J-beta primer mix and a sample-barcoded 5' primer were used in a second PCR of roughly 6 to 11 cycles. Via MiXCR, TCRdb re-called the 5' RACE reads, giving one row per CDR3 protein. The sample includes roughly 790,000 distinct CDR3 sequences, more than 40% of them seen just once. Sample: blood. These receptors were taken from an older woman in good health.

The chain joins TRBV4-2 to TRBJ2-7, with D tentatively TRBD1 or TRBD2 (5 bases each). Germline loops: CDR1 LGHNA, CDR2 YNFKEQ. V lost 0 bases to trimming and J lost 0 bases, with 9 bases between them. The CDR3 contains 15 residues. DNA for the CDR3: TGTGCCAGCAGCCAAGAGCAGGGACCCTCCTACGAGCAGTACTTC. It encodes CASSQEQGPSYEQYF.

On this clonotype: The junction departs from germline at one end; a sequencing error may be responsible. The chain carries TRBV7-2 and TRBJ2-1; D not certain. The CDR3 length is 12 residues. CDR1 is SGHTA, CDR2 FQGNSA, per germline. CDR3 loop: CAGSWVDNEQFF. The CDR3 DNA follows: TGTGCCGGCAGCTGGGTGGACAATGAGCAGTTCTTC.

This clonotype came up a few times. CDR3 amino acids: CASSWGQGTGELFF. CDR3 DNA: TGTGCCAGCAGCTGGGGACAGGGGACCGGGGAGCTGTTTTTT. This chain uses TRBV6-5 with TRBJ2-2; 10 bases match TRBD1. V lost 6 bases, J lost 5 bases, and 3 bases stayed unmatched. The CDR3 covers 14 residues. Germline CDR1 and CDR2: MNHEY and SVGAGI.

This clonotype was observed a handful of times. The chain's CDR3 is CASSAGGHEQFF. In DNA form, the CDR3 reads TGCGCCAGCAGTGCCGGGGGGCATGAGCAGTTCTTC. V usage is TRBV5-1 and J usage is TRBJ2-1; a weak D match, TRBD2 (7 bases). The germline V gene has CDR1 SGHRS and CDR2 YFSETQ. Trimming cost V 5 bases and J 8 bases, with 11 bases left between them. The CDR3 is made up of 12 amino acids.

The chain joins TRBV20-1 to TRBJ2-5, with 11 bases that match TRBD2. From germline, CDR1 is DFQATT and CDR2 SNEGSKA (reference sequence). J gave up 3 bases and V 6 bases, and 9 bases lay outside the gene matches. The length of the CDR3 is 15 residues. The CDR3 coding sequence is TGCAGTGCCTTACCCGGGACTAGCGGAAAAGAGACCCAGTACTTC. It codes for CSALPGTSGKETQYF.

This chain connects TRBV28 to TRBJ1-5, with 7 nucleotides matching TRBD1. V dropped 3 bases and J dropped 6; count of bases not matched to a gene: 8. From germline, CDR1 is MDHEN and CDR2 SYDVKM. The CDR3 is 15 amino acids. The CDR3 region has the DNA TGTGCCAGCAGTTTGGAGGGGGCTTTAGGTCAGCCCCAGCATTTT. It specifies CASSLEGALGQPQHF.

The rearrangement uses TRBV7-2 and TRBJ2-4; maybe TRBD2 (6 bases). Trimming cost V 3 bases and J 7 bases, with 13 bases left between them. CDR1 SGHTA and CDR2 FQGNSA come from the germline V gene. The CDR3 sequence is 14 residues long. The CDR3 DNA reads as TGTGCCAGCAGCTTCGCGGCGGGACCCAACATTCAGTACTTC. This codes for CASSFAAGPNIQYF.

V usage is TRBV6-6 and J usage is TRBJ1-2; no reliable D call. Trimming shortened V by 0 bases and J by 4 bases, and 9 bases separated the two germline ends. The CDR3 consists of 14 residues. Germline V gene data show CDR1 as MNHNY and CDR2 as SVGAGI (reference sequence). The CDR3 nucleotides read TGTGCCAGCAGTTACTCTCGGGGTATCTATGGCTACACCTTC. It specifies CASSYSRGIYGYTF.

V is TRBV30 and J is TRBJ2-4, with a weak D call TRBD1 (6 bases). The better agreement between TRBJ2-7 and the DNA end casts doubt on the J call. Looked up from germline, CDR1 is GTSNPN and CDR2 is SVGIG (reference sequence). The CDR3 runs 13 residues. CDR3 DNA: TGTGCCTGGACCCTCGTCAGGGACAACGAGCAGTACTTC. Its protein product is CAWTLVRDNEQYF.

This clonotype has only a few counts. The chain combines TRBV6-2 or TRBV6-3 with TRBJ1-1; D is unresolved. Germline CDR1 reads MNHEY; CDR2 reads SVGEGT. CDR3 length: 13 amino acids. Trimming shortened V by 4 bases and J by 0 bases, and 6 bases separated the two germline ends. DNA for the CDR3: TGTGCCAGCAGTTTCAACATGAACACTGAAGCTTTCTTT. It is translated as CASSFNMNTEAFF.

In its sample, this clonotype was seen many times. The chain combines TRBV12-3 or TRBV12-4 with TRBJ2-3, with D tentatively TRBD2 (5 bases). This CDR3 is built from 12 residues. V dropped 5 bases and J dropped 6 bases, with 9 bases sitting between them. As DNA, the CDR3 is TGTGCCAGCAGTCTTACGGGGGATACGCAGTATTTT. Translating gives CASSLTGDTQYF.

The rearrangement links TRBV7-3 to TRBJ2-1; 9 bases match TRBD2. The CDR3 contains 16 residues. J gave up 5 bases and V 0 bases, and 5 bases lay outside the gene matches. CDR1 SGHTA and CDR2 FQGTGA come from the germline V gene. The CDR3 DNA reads TGTGCCAGCAGCTTAACCGGACTAGCGCCAAACAATGAGCAGTTCTTC. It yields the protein CASSLTGLAPNNEQFF.

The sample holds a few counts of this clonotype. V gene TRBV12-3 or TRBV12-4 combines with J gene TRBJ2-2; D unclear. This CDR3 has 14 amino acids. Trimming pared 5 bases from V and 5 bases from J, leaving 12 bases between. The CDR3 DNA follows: TGTGCCAGCAGTCCGCTGGTCCAGACCGGGGAGCTGTTTTTT. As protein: CASSPLVQTGELFF.